These 5 T cell receptor beta chains originate from one sample sequenced in a study of control samples from healthy donors and cancer patients. Sequencing was performed with immunoSEQ multiplex PCR; in TCRdb, only in-frame clones are kept and a portion is missing. The sample contains some 82,000 clones, about 79% of which appear only once. The sequenced sample consisted of PBMCs. These receptors originate from a man aged 60-69 years with head and neck cancer.

The J gene is TRBJ2-3, the V gene TRBV6-2 or TRBV6-3; D might be TRBD1 (5 bases). CDR3 length: 16 residues. Trimming shortened V by 2 bases and J by 0 bases, and 12 bases separated the two germline ends. Germline CDR1 and CDR2: MNHEY and SVGEGT. The CDR3 protein is CASSYRYTGSTDTQYF. The CDR3 DNA follows: TGTGCCAGCAGTTACCGGTATACAGGAAGCACAGATACGCAGTATTTT.

The chain uses TRBV6-5 and TRBJ1-5, with D uncertain. This CDR3 is 12 amino acids long. From germline, CDR1 is MNHEY and CDR2 SVGAGI. V lost 7 bases, J lost 3 bases, and 7 bases lay in between. The CDR3: CASTGNNQPQHF. The CDR3 DNA sequence: TGTGCCAGCACTGGGAACAATCAGCCCCAGCATTTT.

This sequence joins TRBV19 and TRBJ2-1; weak D call: TRBD1 (6 bases). This CDR3 is 14 amino acids long. Germline CDR1 and CDR2: LNHDA and SQIVND (reference sequence). Trimming stripped 4 bases from V and 4 bases from J, with 11 bases between. The DNA for the CDR3 is TGTGCCAGTAGTAGCGCCGGACAGTACAATGAGCAGTTCTTC. This translates into CASSSAGQYNEQFF.

The rearrangement uses TRBV27 and TRBJ2-5; a weak D match, TRBD2 (6 bases). This CDR3 contains 13 residues. Germline V gene sequence: CDR1 MNHEY, CDR2 SMNVEV (reference sequence). Trimming cost V 6 bases and J 4 bases, with 12 bases left between them. CDR3 sequence (DNA): TGTGCCAGCAGCCCGACTAGGGGAGAGACCCAGTACTTC. Translation gives CASSPTRGETQYF.

This chain uses TRBV19 with TRBJ2-7; maybe TRBD2 (5 bases). The germline CDR1 and CDR2 sequences are LNHDA and SQIVND (reference sequence). The V end lost 6 bases, the J end lost 2 bases, and 20 bases lay between the germline ends. This CDR3 comprises 16 residues. DNA of the CDR3: TGTGCCAGTAGCCTCCAATTAGCGACCCCTCCCTACGAGCAGTACTTC. As protein: CASSLQLATPPYEQYF.